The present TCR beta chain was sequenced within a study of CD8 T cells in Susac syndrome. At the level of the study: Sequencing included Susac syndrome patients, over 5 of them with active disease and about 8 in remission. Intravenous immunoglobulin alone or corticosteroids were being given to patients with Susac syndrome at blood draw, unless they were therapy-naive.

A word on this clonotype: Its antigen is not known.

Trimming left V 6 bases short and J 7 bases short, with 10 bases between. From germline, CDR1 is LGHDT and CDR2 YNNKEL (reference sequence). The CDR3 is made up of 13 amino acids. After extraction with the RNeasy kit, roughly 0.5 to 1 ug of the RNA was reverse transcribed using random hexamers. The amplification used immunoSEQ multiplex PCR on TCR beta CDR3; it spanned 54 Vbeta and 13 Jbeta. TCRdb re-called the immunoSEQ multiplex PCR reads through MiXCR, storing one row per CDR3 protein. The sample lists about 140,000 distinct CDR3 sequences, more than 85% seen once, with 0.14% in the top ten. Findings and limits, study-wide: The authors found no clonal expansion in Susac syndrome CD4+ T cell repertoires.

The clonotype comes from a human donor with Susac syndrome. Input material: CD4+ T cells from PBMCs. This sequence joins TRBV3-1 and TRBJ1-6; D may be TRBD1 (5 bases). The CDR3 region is CASRGAENSPLHF. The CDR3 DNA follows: TGTGCCAGCAGAGGGGCAGAAAATTCACCCCTCCACTTT.